These 5 T cell receptor beta chains came from one sample sequenced in a study of shared clonotypes between healthy human individuals. Some clones are missing from TCRdb's copy, which holds only in-frame ones; the method was immunoSEQ multiplex PCR. The sample holds 600,000 to 750,000 clones; 60% to 80% are singletons and the top ten take roughly 1.8%. The sample comprised memory CD4+ T cells sorted from blood. Regarding subset: CD45RA-negative fraction. These receptors were collected from a woman aged 25 to 39 in good health.

This chain joins TRBV7-9 and TRBJ2-7, with D unclear. The CDR3 is made up of 11 amino acids. The V end lost 4 bases, the J end lost 3 bases, and 4 bases lay between the germline ends. In germline, CDR1 is SEHNR, CDR2 FQNEAQ (reference sequence). In DNA form, the CDR3 reads TGTGCCAGCAGCTACGACTACGAGCAGTACTTC. Amino acids: CASSYDYEQYF.

Concerning this clone itself: The identical CDR3 is also encoded by other nucleotide sequences in the sample. The CDR3 nucleotides are TGTGCCAGCAGCCTAGTCTCTGGAAACACCATATATTTT. Amino acid sequence: CASSLVSGNTIYF. The chain is built from TRBV7-9 and TRBJ1-3, with unresolved D. V lost 5 bases and J lost 0, with 5 bases in between. The length of the CDR3 is 13 residues. Germline CDR1 SEHNR, CDR2 FQNEAQ (reference sequence).

V and J are TRBV5-1 and TRBJ2-7; 15 bases align to TRBD2. The CDR3 has 20 amino acids. J was trimmed by 0 bases and V by 4 bases; bases with no gene match: 14. Per germline, CDR1 SGHRS and CDR2 YFSETQ. In DNA form, the CDR3 reads TGCGCCAGCAGCCCCGGGACTAGCGGGAGGAGCTACCTCGGCTCCTACGAGCAGTACTTC. Translated, it gives CASSPGTSGRSYLGSYEQYF.

This clone has just one count. V gene TRBV15 combines with J gene TRBJ1-1; no clear D gene. The CDR3 spans 15 residues. The V end lost 1 base, the J end lost 5 bases, and 14 bases lay between the germline ends. Germline V CDR1 and CDR2: LNHNV, YYDKDF (reference sequence). CDR3 in DNA: TGTGCCACCAGCAGAGCCGACCGGATGGGGACTGAAGCTTTCTTT. It codes for CATSRADRMGTEAFF.

J is TRBJ2-1 and V is TRBV5-1, with TRBD2 matching 7 bases. After removal of 5 bases from V and 7 bases from J, the junction contained 15 bases not matched to a gene. CDR1 is SGHRS and CDR2 is YFSETQ in the germline V gene. This CDR3 is 16 amino acids long. The CDR3: CASSPLWAGEGNEQFF. The CDR3 nucleotides are TGCGCCAGCAGTCCGCTTTGGGCGGGAGAAGGGAATGAGCAGTTCTTC.